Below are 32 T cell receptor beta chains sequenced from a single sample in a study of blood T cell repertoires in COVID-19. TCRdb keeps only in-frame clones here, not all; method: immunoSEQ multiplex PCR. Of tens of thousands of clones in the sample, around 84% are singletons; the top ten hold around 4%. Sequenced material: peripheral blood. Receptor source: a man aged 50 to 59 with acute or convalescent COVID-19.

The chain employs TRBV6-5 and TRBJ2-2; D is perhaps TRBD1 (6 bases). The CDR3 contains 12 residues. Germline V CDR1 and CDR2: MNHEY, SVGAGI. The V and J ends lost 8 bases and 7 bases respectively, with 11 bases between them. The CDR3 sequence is CASAKQGGELFF. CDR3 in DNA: TGTGCCAGCGCGAAACAGGGCGGGGAGCTGTTTTTT.

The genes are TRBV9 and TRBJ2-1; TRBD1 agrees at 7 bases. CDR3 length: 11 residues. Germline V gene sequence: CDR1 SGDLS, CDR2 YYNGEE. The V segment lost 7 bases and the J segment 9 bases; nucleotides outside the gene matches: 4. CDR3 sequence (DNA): TGTGCCAGCCAAGGGGGCTTTGAGCAGTTCTTC. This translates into CASQGGFEQFF.

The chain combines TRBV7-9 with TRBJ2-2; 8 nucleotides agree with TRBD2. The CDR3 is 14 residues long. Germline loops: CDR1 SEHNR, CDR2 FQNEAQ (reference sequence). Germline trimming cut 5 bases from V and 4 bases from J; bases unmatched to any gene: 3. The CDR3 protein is CASSTSGLTGELFF. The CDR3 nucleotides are TGTGCCAGCAGCACTAGCGGACTCACCGGGGAGCTGTTTTTT.

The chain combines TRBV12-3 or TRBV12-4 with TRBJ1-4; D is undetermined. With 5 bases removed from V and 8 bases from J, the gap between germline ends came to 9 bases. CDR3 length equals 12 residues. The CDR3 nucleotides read TGTGCCAGCAGTCTCTCTTTAGAAAAACTGTTTTTT. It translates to CASSLSLEKLFF.

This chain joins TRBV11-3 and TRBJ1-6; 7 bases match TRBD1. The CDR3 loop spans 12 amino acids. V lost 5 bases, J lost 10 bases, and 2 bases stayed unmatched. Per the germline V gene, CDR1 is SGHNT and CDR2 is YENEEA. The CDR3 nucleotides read TGTGCCAGCAGCCAGGGGGAATCACCCCTCCACTTT. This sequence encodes CASSQGESPLHF.

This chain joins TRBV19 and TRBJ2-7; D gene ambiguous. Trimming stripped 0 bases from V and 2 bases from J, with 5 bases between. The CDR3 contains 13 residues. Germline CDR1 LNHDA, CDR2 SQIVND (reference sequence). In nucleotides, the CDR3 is TGTGCCAGTAGTATAGACAGGACCTACGAGCAGTACTTC. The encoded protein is CASSIDRTYEQYF. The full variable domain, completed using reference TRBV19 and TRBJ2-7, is DGGITQSPKYLFRKEGQNVTLSCEQNLNHDAMYWYRQDPGQGLRLIYYSQIVNDFQKGDIAEGYSVSREKKESFPLTVTSAQKNPTAFYLCASSIDRTYEQYFGPGTRLTVT.

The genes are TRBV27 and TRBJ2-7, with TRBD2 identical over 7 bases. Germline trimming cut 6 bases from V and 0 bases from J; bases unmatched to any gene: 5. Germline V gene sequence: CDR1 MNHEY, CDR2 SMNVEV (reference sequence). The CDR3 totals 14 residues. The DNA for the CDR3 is TGTGCCAGCAGCTTGCTAGCGGTCTCCTACGAGCAGTACTTC. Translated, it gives CASSLLAVSYEQYF.

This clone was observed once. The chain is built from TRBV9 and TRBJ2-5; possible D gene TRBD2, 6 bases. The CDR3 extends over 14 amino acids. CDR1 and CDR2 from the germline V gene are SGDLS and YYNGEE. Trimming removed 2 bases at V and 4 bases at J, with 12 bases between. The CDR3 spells CASSVFGGRETQYF. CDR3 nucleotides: TGTGCCAGCAGCGTTTTCGGAGGGCGAGAGACCCAGTACTTC.

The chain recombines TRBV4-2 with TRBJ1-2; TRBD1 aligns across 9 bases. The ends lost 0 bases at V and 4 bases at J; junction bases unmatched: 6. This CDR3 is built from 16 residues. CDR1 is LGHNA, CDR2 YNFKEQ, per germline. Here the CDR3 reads CASSQDGGQGSYGYTF. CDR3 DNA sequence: TGTGCCAGCAGCCAAGATGGGGGACAGGGAAGCTATGGCTACACCTTC.

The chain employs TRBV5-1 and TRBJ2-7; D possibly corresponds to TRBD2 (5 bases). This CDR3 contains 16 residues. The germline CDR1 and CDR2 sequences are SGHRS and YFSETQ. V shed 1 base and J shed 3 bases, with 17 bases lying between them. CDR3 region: CASSLTHELGRYEQYF. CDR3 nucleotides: TGCGCCAGCAGCTTGACACATGAACTAGGGCGCTACGAGCAGTACTTC.

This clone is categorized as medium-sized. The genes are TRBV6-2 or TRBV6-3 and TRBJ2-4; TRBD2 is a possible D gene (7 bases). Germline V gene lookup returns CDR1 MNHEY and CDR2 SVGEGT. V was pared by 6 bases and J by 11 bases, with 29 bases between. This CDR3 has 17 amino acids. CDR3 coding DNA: TGTGCCAGCAGCCCCGCCCGGCGGGGGCCCCATCAGTCCTTTCAGTACTTC. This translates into CASSPARRGPHQSFQYF.

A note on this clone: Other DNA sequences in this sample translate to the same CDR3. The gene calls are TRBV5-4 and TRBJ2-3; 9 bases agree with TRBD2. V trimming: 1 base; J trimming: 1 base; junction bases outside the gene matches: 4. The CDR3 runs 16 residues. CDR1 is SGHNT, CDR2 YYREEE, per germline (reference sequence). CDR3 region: CASSLRLAGGTDTQYF. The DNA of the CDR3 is TGTGCCAGCAGCTTGCGATTAGCGGGGGGCACAGATACGCAGTATTTT.

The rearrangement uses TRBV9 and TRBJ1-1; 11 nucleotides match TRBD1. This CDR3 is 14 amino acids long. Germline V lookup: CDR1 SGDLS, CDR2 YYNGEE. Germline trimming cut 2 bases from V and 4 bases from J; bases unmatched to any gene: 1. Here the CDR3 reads CASSVGQGGTEAFF. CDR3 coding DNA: TGTGCCAGCAGCGTGGGACAGGGGGGCACTGAAGCTTTCTTT.

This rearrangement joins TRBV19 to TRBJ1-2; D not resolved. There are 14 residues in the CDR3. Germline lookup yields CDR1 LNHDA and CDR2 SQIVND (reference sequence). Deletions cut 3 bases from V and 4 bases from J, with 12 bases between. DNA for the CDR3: TGTGCCAGTAGTATCGGAGGAATTACCTATGGCTACACCTTC. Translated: CASSIGGITYGYTF.

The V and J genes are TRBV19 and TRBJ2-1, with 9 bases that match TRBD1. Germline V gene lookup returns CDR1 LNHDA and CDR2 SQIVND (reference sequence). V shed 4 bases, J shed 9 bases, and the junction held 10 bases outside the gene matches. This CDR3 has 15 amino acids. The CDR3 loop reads CASSRGDREAGEQFF. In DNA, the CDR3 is TGTGCCAGTAGTAGGGGGGACAGGGAGGCAGGTGAGCAGTTCTTC.

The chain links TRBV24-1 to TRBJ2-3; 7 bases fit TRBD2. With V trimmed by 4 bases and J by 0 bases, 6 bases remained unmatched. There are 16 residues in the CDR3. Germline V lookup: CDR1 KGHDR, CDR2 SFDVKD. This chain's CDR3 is CATSDFRSGSTDTQYF. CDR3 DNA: TGTGCCACCAGTGACTTCCGTAGCGGGAGCACAGATACGCAGTATTTT.

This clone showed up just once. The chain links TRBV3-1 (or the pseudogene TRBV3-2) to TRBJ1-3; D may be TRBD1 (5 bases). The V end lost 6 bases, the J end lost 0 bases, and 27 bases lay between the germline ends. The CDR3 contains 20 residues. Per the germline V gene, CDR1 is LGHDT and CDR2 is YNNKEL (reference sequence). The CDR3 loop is CASRGWSAEKQEPSGNTIYF. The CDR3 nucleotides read TGTGCCAGCAGGGGCTGGTCGGCTGAAAAACAGGAGCCCTCTGGAAACACCATATATTTT.

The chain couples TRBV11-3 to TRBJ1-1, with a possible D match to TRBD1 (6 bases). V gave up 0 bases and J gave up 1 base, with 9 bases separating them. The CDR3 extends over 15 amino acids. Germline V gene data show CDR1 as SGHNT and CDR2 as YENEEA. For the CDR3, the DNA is TGTGCCAGCAGCTTAGACGGGGGGCAGAACACTGAAGCTTTCTTT. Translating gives CASSLDGGQNTEAFF.

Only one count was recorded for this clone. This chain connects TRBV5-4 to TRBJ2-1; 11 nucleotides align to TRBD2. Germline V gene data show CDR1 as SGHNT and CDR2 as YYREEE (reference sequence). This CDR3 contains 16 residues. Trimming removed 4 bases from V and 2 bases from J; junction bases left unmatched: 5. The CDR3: CASSKTSGTTYNEQFF. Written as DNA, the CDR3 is TGTGCCAGCAGCAAGACTAGCGGGACAACCTACAATGAGCAGTTCTTC.

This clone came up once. This CDR3 reads CASSNAKSGYGYTF. In DNA, the CDR3 is TGTGCCAGCAGCAACGCGAAAAGCGGCTATGGCTACACCTTC. The V call is TRBV6-5, the J call TRBJ1-2; no firm D call. The CDR3 covers 14 residues. Deletions cut 6 bases from V and 4 bases from J, with 15 bases between. Germline values: CDR1 MNHEY, CDR2 SVGAGI.

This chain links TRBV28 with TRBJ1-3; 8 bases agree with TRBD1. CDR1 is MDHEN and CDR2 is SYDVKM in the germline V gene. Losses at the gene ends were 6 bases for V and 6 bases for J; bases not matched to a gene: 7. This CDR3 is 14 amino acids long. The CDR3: CASRIGQGVNTIYF. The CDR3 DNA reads TGTGCCAGCAGGATCGGACAGGGAGTAAACACCATATATTTT.

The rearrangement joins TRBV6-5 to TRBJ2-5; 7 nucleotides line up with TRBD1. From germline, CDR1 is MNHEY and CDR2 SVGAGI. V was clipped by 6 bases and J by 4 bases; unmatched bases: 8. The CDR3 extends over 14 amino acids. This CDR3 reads CASRRGQLSETQYF. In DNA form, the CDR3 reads TGTGCCAGCAGAAGGGGACAGTTGTCAGAGACCCAGTACTTC.

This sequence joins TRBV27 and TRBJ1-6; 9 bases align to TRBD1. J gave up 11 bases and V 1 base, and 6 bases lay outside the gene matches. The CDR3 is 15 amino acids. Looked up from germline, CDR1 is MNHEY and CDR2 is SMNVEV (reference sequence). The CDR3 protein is CASSLYGTGTTPLHF. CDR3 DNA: TGTGCCAGCAGTTTATACGGGACAGGGACAACACCCCTCCACTTT.

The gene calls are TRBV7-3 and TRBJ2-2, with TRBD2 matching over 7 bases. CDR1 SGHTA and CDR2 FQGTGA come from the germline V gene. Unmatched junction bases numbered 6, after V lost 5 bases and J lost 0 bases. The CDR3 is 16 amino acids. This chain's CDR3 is CASSPRAGTNTGELFF. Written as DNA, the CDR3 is TGTGCCAGCAGCCCCCGAGCGGGAACGAACACCGGGGAGCTGTTTTTT.

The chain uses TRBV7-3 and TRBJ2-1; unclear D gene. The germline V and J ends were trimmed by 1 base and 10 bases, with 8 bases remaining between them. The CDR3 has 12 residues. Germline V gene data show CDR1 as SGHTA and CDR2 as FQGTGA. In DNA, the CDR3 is TGTGCCAGCAGCTTAAGTGGCAGGGAGCAGTTCTTC. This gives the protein CASSLSGREQFF.

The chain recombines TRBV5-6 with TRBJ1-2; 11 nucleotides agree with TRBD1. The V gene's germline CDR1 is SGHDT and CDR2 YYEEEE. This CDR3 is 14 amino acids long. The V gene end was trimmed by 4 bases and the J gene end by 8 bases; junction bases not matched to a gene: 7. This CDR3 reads CASSRGQGVLGYTF. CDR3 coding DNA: TGTGCCAGCAGCCGGGGACAGGGGGTTCTCGGCTACACCTTC.

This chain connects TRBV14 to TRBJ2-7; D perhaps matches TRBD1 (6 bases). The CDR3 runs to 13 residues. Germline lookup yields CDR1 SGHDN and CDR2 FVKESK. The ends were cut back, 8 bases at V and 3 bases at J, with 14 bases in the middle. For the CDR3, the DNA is TGTGCCAGCGAACAGGGTGTGGGCTACGAGCAGTACTTC. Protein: CASEQGVGYEQYF.

The CDR3 DNA sequence: TGTGCCAGCAGTTATATCCCGGGAGAGCAGTACTTC. Its protein is CASSYIPGEQYF. J is TRBJ2-7 and V is TRBV2; maybe TRBD2 (5 bases). Deletions cut 5 bases from V and 7 bases from J, with 12 bases between. The length of the CDR3 is 12 residues. The germline V gene encodes CDR1 SNHLY and CDR2 FYNNEI.

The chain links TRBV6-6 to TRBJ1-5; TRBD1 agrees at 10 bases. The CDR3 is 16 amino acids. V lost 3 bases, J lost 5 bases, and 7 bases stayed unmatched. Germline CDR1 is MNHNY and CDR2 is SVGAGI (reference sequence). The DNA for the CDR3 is TGTGCCAGCAGTTATTCGACAGGGACAGGGGATCAGCCCCAGCATTTT. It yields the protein CASSYSTGTGDQPQHF.

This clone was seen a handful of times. CDR3 sequence (DNA): TGTGCCAGCAGCGTAACAGGAATTAACACTGAAGCTTTCTTT. Its protein is CASSVTGINTEAFF. The chain carries TRBV11-2 and TRBJ1-1, with a tentative D call TRBD1 (5 bases). Germline V lookup: CDR1 SGHAT, CDR2 FQNNGV. V was clipped by 5 bases and J by 2 bases, with 12 bases between them. CDR3 length equals 14 residues.

CDR3 nucleotide sequence: TGTGCCTGGAGTCTCGCAGGGGATTATGGCTACACCTTC. It codes for CAWSLAGDYGYTF. The genes are TRBV30 and TRBJ1-2, with D perhaps TRBD1 (6 bases). CDR1 is GTSNPN, CDR2 SVGIG, per germline (reference sequence). V lost 2 bases to trimming and J lost 5 bases, with 12 bases between them. The CDR3 is made up of 13 amino acids.

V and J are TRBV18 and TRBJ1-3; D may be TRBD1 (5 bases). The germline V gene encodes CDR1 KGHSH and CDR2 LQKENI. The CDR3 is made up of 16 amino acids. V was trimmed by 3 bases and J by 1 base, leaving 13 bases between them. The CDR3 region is CASSPRDGGSGNTIYF. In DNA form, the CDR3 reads TGTGCCAGCTCACCCAGGGACGGGGGTTCTGGAAACACCATATATTTT.